This T cell receptor (beta chain) came from a study of blood T cell repertoires in COVID-19. Study information: T cells, B-cell-depleted T cells, or PBMCs provided the cDNA or gDNA that served as material.

V lost 4 bases, J lost 4 bases, and 7 bases stayed unmatched. The CDR3 covers 16 residues. The germline gives CDR1 SGDLS, CDR2 YYNGEE. As originally analysed: Amplifying reference gene primers gave estimates of nucleated cell counts. Clones were sequenced by immunoSEQ multiplex PCR, and TCRdb holds only the in-frame ones, with some missing. The D gene and trimming were derived from the DNA, and the V and J assignments and clone size from that table. The data hold more than 80,000 clones, with 86% observed a single time. Sequenced input: peripheral blood. The chain combines TRBV9 with TRBJ2-5, with 13 bases identical to TRBD2. The sequence was collected from a man older than 75 with acute or convalescent COVID-19. As DNA, the CDR3 is TGTGCCAGCAGCCCCCCGGGACTAGCGGGACGAGAGACCCAGTACTTC. It encodes CASSPPGLAGRETQYF. The full variable domain, in which reference TRBV9 and TRBJ2-5 provide the parts outside the CDR3, is DSGVTQTPKHLITATGQRVTLRCSPRSGDLSVYWYQQSLDQGLQFLIQYYNGEERAKGNILERFSAQQFPDLHSELNLSSLELGDSALYFCASSPPGLAGRETQYFGPGTRLLVL.